One and the same sample provided the 17 T cell receptor beta chains below, sequenced in a study of identical twins. TCRdb re-called the 5' RACE reads with MiXCR, one entry per CDR3 protein. Here the sample spans 250,000 to 300,000 distinct CDR3 sequences, around 8% being singletons. These sequences were also reported in another study, on yellow fever vaccine responses in identical twins.

Sequences were obtained from CD8+ T cells sorted from blood. Receptors were obtained from a woman aged 18-29 years in good health.

The J gene is TRBJ1-1, the V gene TRBV12-3 or TRBV12-4, with D unclear. Trimming took off 7 bases at V and 3 bases at J, with 24 bases between the two ends. This CDR3 has 17 amino acids. Here the CDR3 DNA reads TGTGCCAGCACAAGTTTGGAGATGTTACCGGTGGACACTGAAGCTTTCTTT. The encoded protein is CASTSLEMLPVDTEAFF.

The rearrangement links TRBV29-1 to TRBJ2-1, with D tentatively TRBD2 (6 bases). This CDR3 region has 15 residues. Germline assignment: CDR1 SQVTM and CDR2 ANQGSEA. The V gene lost 7 bases and the J gene lost 2 bases, with 18 bases spanning the gap. The CDR3 spells CSALSAGLPYNEQFF. The DNA for the CDR3 is TGCAGCGCCCTTTCGGCGGGGCTCCCCTACAATGAGCAGTTCTTC.

This clonotype was observed a few times. The chain couples TRBV27 to TRBJ2-7, with D unresolved. V lost 0 bases and J 4 bases, leaving 10 bases between the germline ends. This CDR3 has 14 amino acids. Germline V CDR1 and CDR2: MNHEY, SMNVEV (reference sequence). The CDR3 sequence: CASSLSFVGYEQYF. The CDR3 DNA is TGTGCCAGCAGTTTATCGTTCGTGGGATACGAGCAGTACTTC.

This clonotype was counted many times. J is TRBJ2-5 and V is TRBV12-3 or TRBV12-4; 7 bases line up with TRBD1. V lost 7 bases, J lost 1 base, and 6 bases stayed unmatched. This CDR3 is 14 amino acids long. CDR3 amino acids: CASTHRGLQETQYF. The CDR3 DNA sequence: TGTGCCAGCACCCACAGGGGTCTCCAAGAGACCCAGTACTTC.

This clonotype came up a few times. The genes are TRBV6-2 or TRBV6-3 and TRBJ2-7, with 8 bases identical to TRBD2. Germline lookup yields CDR1 MNHEY and CDR2 SVGEGT. This CDR3 is built from 14 residues. V trimming: 7 bases; J trimming: 4 bases; junction bases outside the gene matches: 9. CDR3 in amino acids: CASNRLAQPYEQYF. CDR3 DNA sequence: TGTGCCAGCAACCGACTAGCGCAACCTTACGAGCAGTACTTC.

This clonotype appeared a few times. The genes are TRBV24-1 and TRBJ2-2; D may correspond to TRBD1 or TRBD2 (5 bases each). This CDR3 contains 20 residues. The V end lost 0 bases, the J end lost 3 bases, and 22 bases lay between the germline ends. Per germline, CDR1 KGHDR and CDR2 SFDVKD. Here the CDR3 reads CATSDLNRRKPGAYTGELFF. As DNA, the CDR3 is TGTGCCACCAGTGATTTGAATCGAAGGAAACCCGGGGCATACACCGGGGAGCTGTTTTTT.

This clonotype showed up many times. V and J are TRBV12-3 or TRBV12-4 and TRBJ2-7; 7 nucleotides match TRBD1. Unmatched junction bases numbered 6, after V lost 4 bases and J lost 0 bases. The CDR3 is 15 residues long. CDR3: CASSSGTESSYEQYF. The CDR3 bases are TGTGCCAGCAGTTCCGGGACAGAGTCCTCCTACGAGCAGTACTTC.

This clonotype was seen repeatedly, ten times or more. The chain combines TRBV18 with TRBJ1-1; possibly TRBD1 for D (5 bases). This CDR3 comprises 14 residues. Trimming shortened V by 2 bases and J by 4 bases, and 11 bases separated the two germline ends. Germline lookup yields CDR1 KGHSH and CDR2 LQKENI. The CDR3 region has the DNA TGTGCCAGCTCACCAGAGAGGGGTGGCACTGAAGCTTTCTTT. It is translated as CASSPERGGTEAFF.

The J gene is TRBJ1-1, the V gene TRBV29-1, with D possibly being TRBD1 (6 bases). V lost 0 bases and J lost 1, with 12 bases in between. Looked up from germline, CDR1 is SQVTM and CDR2 is ANQGSEA. This CDR3 spans 15 amino acids. The CDR3 DNA reads as TGCAGCGTTGAAGATTACTCACAGGGGAACACTGAAGCTTTCTTT. Translating it yields CSVEDYSQGNTEAFF.

This rearrangement joins TRBV4-1 to TRBJ1-2; D remains unclear. The CDR3 sequence is 14 residues long. V was clipped by 0 bases and J by 1 base, with 6 bases between them. Per germline, CDR1 MGHRA and CDR2 YSYEKL. CDR3 DNA sequence: TGCGCCAGCAGCCAAGACGAGAATAACTATGGCTACACCTTC. Translating it yields CASSQDENNYGYTF.

This clonotype occurred a few times. The rearrangement links TRBV5-1 to TRBJ2-2; perhaps TRBD2 as D (5 bases). The germline V gene encodes CDR1 SGHRS and CDR2 YFSETQ. This CDR3 contains 12 residues. The V and J ends lost 7 bases and 5 bases respectively, with 9 bases between them. CDR3: CASLLATGELFF. For the CDR3, the DNA is TGCGCCAGCTTGCTAGCTACCGGGGAGCTGTTTTTT.

This clonotype turned up a few times. CDR3 protein: CASSLLGPDPSNQPQHF. CDR3 in DNA: TGTGCCAGCAGCCTCCTGGGCCCAGACCCTAGCAATCAGCCCCAGCATTTT. The rearrangement joins TRBV12-3 or TRBV12-4 to TRBJ1-5, with D hard to call. The CDR3 is 17 amino acids. V lost 6 bases to trimming and J lost 0 bases, with 18 bases between them.

The chain has TRBV5-4 and TRBJ2-1, with D perhaps assigned TRBD1 or TRBD2 (6 bases each). Germline-derived CDR1 and CDR2 are SGHNT and YYREEE (reference sequence). V shed 4 bases and J shed 9 bases, with 17 bases lying between them. This CDR3 is built from 14 residues. The CDR3 region is CASSLRSGGGEQFF. The CDR3 DNA sequence: TGTGCCAGCAGCCTGAGGAGCGGAGGGGGTGAGCAGTTCTTC.

This clonotype was detected ten times or more. The V call is TRBV7-9, the J call TRBJ1-2, with D possibly matching TRBD1 (5 bases). CDR1 SEHNR and CDR2 FQNEAQ come from the germline V gene (reference sequence). The CDR3 is 12 amino acids. Trimming stripped 6 bases from V and 5 bases from J, with 10 bases between. The DNA of the CDR3 is TGTGCCAGCAGAAGGGACGTTTATGGCTACACCTTC. Residues: CASRRDVYGYTF.

The chain recombines TRBV5-1 with TRBJ2-4; D perhaps matches TRBD1 (6 bases). The V gene lost 4 bases and the J gene lost 0 bases, with 14 bases spanning the gap. Germline CDR1 and CDR2: SGHRS and YFSETQ. The CDR3 has 16 amino acids. CDR3 in amino acids: CASSPDSLLAKNIQYF. The CDR3 DNA follows: TGCGCCAGCAGCCCGGACAGCCTACTAGCCAAAAACATTCAGTACTTC. The entire variable domain, with the rest obtained from reference TRBV5-1 and TRBJ2-4, is as follows: KAGVTQTPRYLIKTRGQQVTLSCSPISGHRSVSWYQQTPGQGLQFLFEYFSETQRNKGNFPGRFSGRQFSNSRSEMNVSTLELGDSALYLCASSPDSLLAKNIQYFGAGTRLSVL.

The CDR3 reads CASSFGTGGSPLHF. CDR3 DNA sequence: TGTGCCAGCAGCTTTGGCACAGGGGGATCACCCCTCCACTTT. This sequence joins TRBV11-2 and TRBJ1-6, with 8 bases aligning to TRBD1. Looked up from germline, CDR1 is SGHAT and CDR2 is FQNNGV. J was trimmed by 10 bases and V by 3 bases; bases with no gene match: 5. The CDR3 covers 14 residues.

There are a few counts of this clonotype. This chain links TRBV10-1 with TRBJ2-2; 9 bases line up with TRBD1. Germline CDR1 and CDR2: WNHNN and SYGVQD (reference sequence). J was trimmed by 6 bases and V by 10 bases; bases with no gene match: 6. CDR3 size: 13 residues. CDR3 nucleotide sequence: TGCGCCACTAGAACAGGGGGCTCCGGGGAGCTGTTTTTT. Translation: CATRTGGSGELFF.